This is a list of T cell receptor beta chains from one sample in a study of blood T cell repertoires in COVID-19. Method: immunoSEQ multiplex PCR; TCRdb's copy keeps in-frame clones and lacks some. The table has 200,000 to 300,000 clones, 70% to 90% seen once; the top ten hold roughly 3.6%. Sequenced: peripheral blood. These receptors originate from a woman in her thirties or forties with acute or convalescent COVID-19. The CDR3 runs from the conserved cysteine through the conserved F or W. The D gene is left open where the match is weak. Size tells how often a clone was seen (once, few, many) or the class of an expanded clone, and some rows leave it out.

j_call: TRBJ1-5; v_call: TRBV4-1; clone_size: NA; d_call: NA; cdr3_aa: CASSQVSPPPQHF; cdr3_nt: TGCGCCAGCAGCCAAGTCTCCCCCCCGCCCCAGCATTTT
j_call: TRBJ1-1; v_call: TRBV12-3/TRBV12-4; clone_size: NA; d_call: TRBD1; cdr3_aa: CASSSGTGAGAFF; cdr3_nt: TGTGCCAGCAGTTCAGGGACAGGGGCAGGAGCTTTCTTT
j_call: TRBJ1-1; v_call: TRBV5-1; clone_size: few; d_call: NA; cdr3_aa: CASSLDLGANTEAFF; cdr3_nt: TGCGCCAGCAGCTTGGATCTGGGGGCGAACACTGAAGCTTTCTTT
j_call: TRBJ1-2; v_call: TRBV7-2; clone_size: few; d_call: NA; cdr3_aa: CASSYGTNYGYTF; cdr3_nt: TGTGCCAGCAGCTACGGTACTAACTATGGCTACACCTTC
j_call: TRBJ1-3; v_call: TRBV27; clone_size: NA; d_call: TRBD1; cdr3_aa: CASSPSTGEYSGNTIYF; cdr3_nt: TGTGCCAGCAGTCCCTCGACAGGGGAATACTCTGGAAACACCATATATTTT
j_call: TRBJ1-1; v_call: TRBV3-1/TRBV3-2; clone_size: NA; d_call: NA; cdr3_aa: CASSQRQNTEAFF; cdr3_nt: TGTGCCAGCAGCCAGCGACAGAACACTGAAGCTTTCTTT
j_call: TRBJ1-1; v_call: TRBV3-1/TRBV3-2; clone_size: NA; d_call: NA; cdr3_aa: CASSQGTSWGAFF; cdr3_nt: TGTGCCAGCAGCCAAGGGACTTCATGGGGAGCTTTCTTT
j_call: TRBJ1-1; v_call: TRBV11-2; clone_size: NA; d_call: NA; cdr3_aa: CASSSRGAANTEAFF; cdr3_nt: TGTGCCAGCAGCTCCCGCGGGGCAGCCAACACTGAAGCTTTCTTT
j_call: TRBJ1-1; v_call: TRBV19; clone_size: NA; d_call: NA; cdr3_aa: CASSISTRPDTEAFF; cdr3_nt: TGTGCCAGTAGTATTAGTACGAGGCCAGACACTGAAGCTTTCTTT
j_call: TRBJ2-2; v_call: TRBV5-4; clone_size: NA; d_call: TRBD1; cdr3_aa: CASSLPIATGAGELFF; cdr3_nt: TGTGCCAGCAGCTTGCCCATAGCCACAGGGGCCGGGGAGCTGTTTTTT
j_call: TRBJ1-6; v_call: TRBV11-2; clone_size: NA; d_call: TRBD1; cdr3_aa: CASSLGTGGNNSPLHF; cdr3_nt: TGTGCCAGCAGCCTTGGGACAGGGGGAAATAATTCACCCCTCCACTTT
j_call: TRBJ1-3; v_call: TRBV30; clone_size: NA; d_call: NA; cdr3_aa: CAWTILRGAPGNTIYF; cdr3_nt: TGTGCCTGGACCATTTTGCGGGGGGCCCCTGGAAACACCATATATTTT
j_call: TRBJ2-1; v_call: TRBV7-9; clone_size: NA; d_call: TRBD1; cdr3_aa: CASSSRGLNEQFF; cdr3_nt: TGTGCCAGCAGCTCCAGGGGGCTTAATGAGCAGTTCTTC
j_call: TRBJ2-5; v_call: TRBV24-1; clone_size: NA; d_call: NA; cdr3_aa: CATSDGVLQETQYF; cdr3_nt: TGTGCCACCAGTGATGGAGTACTCCAAGAGACCCAGTACTTC
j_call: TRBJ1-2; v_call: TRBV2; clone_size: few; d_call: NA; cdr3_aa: CASRPPAGPNYGYTF; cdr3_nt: TGTGCCAGTCGTCCCCCCGCGGGGCCTAACTATGGCTACACCTTC
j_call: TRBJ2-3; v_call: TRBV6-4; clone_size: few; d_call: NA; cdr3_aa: CASSVTAGPTTDTQYF; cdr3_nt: TGTGCCAGCAGTGTCACGGCGGGCCCAACCACAGATACGCAGTATTTT
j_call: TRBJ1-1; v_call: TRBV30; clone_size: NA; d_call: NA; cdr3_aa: CAWSKPPENTEAFF; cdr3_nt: TGTGCCTGGAGTAAGCCACCTGAGAACACTGAAGCTTTCTTT
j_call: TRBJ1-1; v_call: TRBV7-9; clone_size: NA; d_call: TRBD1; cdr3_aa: CASSLPGQGKAFF; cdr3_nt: TGTGCCAGCAGCTTGCCGGGACAGGGGAAGGCTTTCTTT
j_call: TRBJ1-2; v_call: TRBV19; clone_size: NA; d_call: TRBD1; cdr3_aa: CASSRQGTGGYTF; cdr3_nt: TGTGCCAGTAGCAGACAGGGAACCGGCGGCTACACCTTC
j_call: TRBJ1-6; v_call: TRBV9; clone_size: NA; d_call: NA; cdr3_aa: CASSAYGRENSPLHF; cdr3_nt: TGTGCCAGCAGCGCCTACGGTAGAGAGAATTCACCCCTCCACTTT
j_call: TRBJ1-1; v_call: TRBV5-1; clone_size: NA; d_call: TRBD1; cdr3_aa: CASSPPVTGGFGTEAFF; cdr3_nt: TGCGCCAGCAGCCCCCCGGTGACAGGGGGCTTTGGCACTGAAGCTTTCTTT
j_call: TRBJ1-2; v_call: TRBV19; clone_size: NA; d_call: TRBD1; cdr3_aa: CASGRTGLRGGYTF; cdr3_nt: TGTGCCAGTGGGAGGACAGGCCTCAGAGGTGGCTACACCTTC
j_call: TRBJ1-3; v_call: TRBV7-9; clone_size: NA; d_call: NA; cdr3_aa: CASSLSQGTGNTIYF; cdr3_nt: TGTGCCAGCAGCTTGTCACAGGGTACAGGAAACACCATATATTTT
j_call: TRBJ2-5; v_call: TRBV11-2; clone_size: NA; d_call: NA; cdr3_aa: CASRVLGGVQETQYF; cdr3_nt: TGTGCCAGCAGGGTACTGGGCGGGGTCCAAGAGACCCAGTACTTC
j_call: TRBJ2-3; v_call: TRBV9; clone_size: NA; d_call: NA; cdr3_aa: CASSPWTSTDTQYF; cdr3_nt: TGTGCCAGCAGCCCCTGGACTAGCACAGATACGCAGTATTTT
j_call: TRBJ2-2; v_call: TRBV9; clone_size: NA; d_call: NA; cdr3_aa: CASSPQVGELFF; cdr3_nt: TGTGCCAGCAGCCCCCAGGTCGGGGAGCTGTTTTTT
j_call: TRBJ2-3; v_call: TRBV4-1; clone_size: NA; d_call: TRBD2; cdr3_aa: CASSHLAGATDTQYF; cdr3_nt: TGCGCCAGCAGCCACCTAGCGGGGGCGACAGATACGCAGTATTTT
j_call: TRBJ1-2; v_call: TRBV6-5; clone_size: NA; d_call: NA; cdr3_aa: CASNLAGRGSYGYTF; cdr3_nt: TGTGCCAGCAATCTGGCAGGGCGGGGGAGCTATGGCTACACCTTC
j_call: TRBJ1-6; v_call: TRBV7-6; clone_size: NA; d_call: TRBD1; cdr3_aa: CASSPPGQGIYNSPLHF; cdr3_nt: TGTGCCAGCAGCCCCCCGGGACAGGGGATTTATAATTCACCCCTCCACTTT
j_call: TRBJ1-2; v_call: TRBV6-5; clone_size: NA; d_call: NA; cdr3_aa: CASRLKGVHGYTF; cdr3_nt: TGTGCCAGCAGACTCAAGGGAGTCCATGGCTACACCTTC